This TCR beta chain emerged from a study of T cells expressing NK-cell markers. As for the study in general: Sorted CD3+CD56+NKG2C+, CD3+CD56+NKG2C- and CD3+CD56-NKG2C+ T cells provided the TCR beta repertoires.

TCRdb derives one entry per CDR3 protein from the 5' RACE reads, leaving out DNA. Reported are 550,000 to 600,000 distinct CDR3 sequences; the ten largest clones contain approximately 4%. There are 13 residues in the CDR3. The J gene is TRBJ1-2, the V gene TRBV12-3 or TRBV12-4. Sample: blood T cells: a sorted CD56 or NKG2C T cell subset, CD4+ or CD8+ T cells, or bulk PBMC T cells (not recorded which). The receptor was derived from a man between 18 and 29 years old in good health. The CDR3 sequence is CASKLGGTYGYTF.